These 8 T cell receptor beta chains share one sample of origin, sequenced in a study of OX40 agonist ivuxolimab in advanced cancers. Data came from immunoSEQ multiplex PCR; TCRdb stores just in-frame clones and leaves some out. The data hold tens of thousands of clones, with around 94% observed a single time. This material consisted of CD4+ or CD8+ T cells sorted from blood, taken in a trial of the OX40 agonist ivuxolimab. These receptors came from an adult with an advanced solid tumor such as melanoma, head and neck, liver or kidney cancer.

The rearrangement joins TRBV4-1 to TRBJ1-1, with 11 bases aligning to TRBD1. CDR1 is MGHRA, CDR2 YSYEKL, per germline. The CDR3 runs 15 residues. After removal of 1 base from V and 3 bases from J, the junction contained 1 base not matched to a gene. CDR3 sequence (DNA): TGCGCCAGCAGCCAAGCGGGACAGGGGGACACTGAAGCTTTCTTT. This gives the protein CASSQAGQGDTEAFF.

The rearrangement links TRBV6-5 to TRBJ2-7; the match to TRBD1 covers 10 bases. CDR3 size: 14 residues. Unmatched junction bases numbered 2, after V lost 5 bases and J lost 1 base. CDR1 is MNHEY and CDR2 is SVGAGI in the germline V gene. CDR3 in DNA: TGTGCCAGCAGTGCGGGACAGGGGTCCTACGAGCAGTACTTC. Encoded protein: CASSAGQGSYEQYF.

The V gene is TRBV4-3, the J gene TRBJ2-5; D remains ambiguous. In germline, CDR1 is LGHNA, CDR2 YSLEER. V was pared by 0 bases and J by 2 bases, with 7 bases between. CDR3 length equals 14 residues. The DNA for the CDR3 is TGCGCCAGCAGCCAAGACTACATTCAAGAGACCCAGTACTTC. Translation: CASSQDYIQETQYF.

The rearrangement uses TRBV28 and TRBJ2-1, with 9 bases that match TRBD2. CDR1 and CDR2 (germline): MDHEN, SYDVKM. The CDR3 spans 17 residues. V dropped 1 base and J dropped 10; count of bases not matched to a gene: 14. The CDR3 protein is CASSLLVAGVGWGEQFF. The CDR3 DNA reads as TGTGCCAGCAGTTTATTGGTAGCGGGAGTTGGGTGGGGCGAGCAGTTCTTC. Based on the CDR3 plus reference TRBV28 and TRBJ2-1, the full variable domain is DVKVTQSSRYLVKRTGEKVFLECVQDMDHENMFWYRQDPGLGLRLIYFSYDVKMKEKGDIPEGYSVSREKKERFSLILESASTNQTSMYLCASSLLVAGVGWGEQFFGPGTRLTVL.

The chain is built from TRBV18 and TRBJ2-7; 7 nucleotides align to TRBD1. CDR3 length: 15 residues. Trimming took 2 bases from V and 5 from J; bases not matched to a gene: 9. Germline CDR1 and CDR2: KGHSH and LQKENI. The CDR3 DNA reads TGTGCCAGCTCACCAAGAGAAGGGGGCTTCGACGAGCAGTACTTC. This codes for CASSPREGGFDEQYF.

The J gene is TRBJ1-1, the V gene TRBV27; no firm D call. CDR3 length equals 16 residues. Germline CDR1 MNHEY, CDR2 SMNVEV (reference sequence). With 2 bases removed from V and 3 bases from J, the gap between germline ends came to 16 bases. The DNA of the CDR3 is TGTGCCAGCAGTTTAGACCCCGAGGGAGTATACACTGAAGCTTTCTTT. This sequence encodes CASSLDPEGVYTEAFF.

The gene calls are TRBV27 and TRBJ2-2, with D perhaps matching TRBD1 or TRBD2 (5 bases each). Per germline, CDR1 MNHEY and CDR2 SMNVEV (reference sequence). V lost 0 bases to trimming and J lost 3 bases, with 14 bases between them. The CDR3 loop spans 17 amino acids. The CDR3 DNA sequence: TGTGCCAGCAGTTTATCTTGGGGCCTAGCTGACACCGGGGAGCTGTTTTTT. It yields the protein CASSLSWGLADTGELFF.

The chain is built from TRBV4-1 and TRBJ1-2; 9 bases agree with TRBD1. V shed 2 bases and J 7 bases; nucleotides not matched to a gene: 17. The CDR3 spans 18 residues. CDR1 MGHRA and CDR2 YSYEKL come from the germline V gene. The chain's CDR3 is CASSQSAGGQGKVGGYTF. CDR3 nucleotide sequence: TGCGCCAGCAGCCAATCCGCAGGGGGACAGGGTAAGGTTGGTGGCTACACCTTC.